The T cell receptor beta chain under discussion was sequenced for a study of tumor T cells in aggressive B-cell lymphoma. Here immunoSEQ multiplex PCR was the method, and the copy in TCRdb shows in-frame clones only, minus some. The top ten clones hold 2.5% to 3.5% of a sample with thousands of clones, over 75% of them seen once. Trimming pared 2 bases from V and 5 bases from J, leaving 11 bases between. The CDR3 length is 14 residues. CDR1 and CDR2 from the germline V gene are SGHDN and FVKESK. The J gene is TRBJ2-3, the V gene TRBV14; D is uncertain. The sequence was obtained from an adult with diffuse large B cell lymphoma. Source material: tumor tissue. The CDR3 here is CASSQNSGGDTQYF. The CDR3 bases are TGTGCCAGCAGCCAAAATTCGGGTGGAGATACGCAGTATTTT.